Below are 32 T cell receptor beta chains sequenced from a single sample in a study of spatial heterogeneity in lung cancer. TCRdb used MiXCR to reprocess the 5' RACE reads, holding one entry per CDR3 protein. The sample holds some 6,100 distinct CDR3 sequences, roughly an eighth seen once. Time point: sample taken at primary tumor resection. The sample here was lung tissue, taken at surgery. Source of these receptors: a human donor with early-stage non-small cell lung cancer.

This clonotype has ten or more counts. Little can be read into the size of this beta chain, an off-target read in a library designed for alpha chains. In DNA form, the CDR3 reads TGCAGTGCTAGTCCGGGACCTAGCACAGATACGCAGTATTTT. Translation gives CSASPGPSTDTQYF. The chain recombines TRBV20-1 with TRBJ2-3; D is tentatively TRBD1 or TRBD2 (5 bases each). The CDR3 length is 14 residues. Trimming removed 3 bases at V and 0 bases at J, with 10 bases between. The V gene's germline CDR1 is DFQATT and CDR2 SNEGSKA (reference sequence).

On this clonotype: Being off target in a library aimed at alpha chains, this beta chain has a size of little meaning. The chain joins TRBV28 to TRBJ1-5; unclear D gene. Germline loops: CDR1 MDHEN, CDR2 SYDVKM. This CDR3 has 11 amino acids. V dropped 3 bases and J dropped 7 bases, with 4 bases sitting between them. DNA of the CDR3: TGTGCCAGCAGTTTCCCCCAGCCCCAGCATTTT. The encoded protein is CASSFPQPQHF.

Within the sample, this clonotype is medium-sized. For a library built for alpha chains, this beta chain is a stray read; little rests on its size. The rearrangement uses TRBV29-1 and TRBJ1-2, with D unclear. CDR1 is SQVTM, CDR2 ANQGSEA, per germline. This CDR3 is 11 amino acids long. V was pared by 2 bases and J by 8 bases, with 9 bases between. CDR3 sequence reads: CSVEMVGGYTF. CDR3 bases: TGCAGCGTTGAAATGGTGGGGGGCTACACCTTC.

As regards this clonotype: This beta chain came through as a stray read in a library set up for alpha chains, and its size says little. CDR3 protein: CASSLTGNQPQHF. CDR3 bases: TGTGCCAGCAGCCTAACAGGCAATCAGCCCCAGCATTTT. V is TRBV4-2 and J is TRBJ1-5; D uncertain. Germline loops: CDR1 LGHNA, CDR2 YNFKEQ. The CDR3 is 13 residues long. V was cut by 4 bases and J by 2 bases, with 6 bases left in between.

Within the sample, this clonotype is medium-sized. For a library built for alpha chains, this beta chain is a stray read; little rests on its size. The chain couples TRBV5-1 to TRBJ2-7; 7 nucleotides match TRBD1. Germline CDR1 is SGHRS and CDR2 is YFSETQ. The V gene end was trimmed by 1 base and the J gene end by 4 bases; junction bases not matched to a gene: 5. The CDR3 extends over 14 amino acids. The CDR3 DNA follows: TGCGCCAGCAGCTTGTCCCGGGACAGTTACGAGCAGTACTTC. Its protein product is CASSLSRDSYEQYF.

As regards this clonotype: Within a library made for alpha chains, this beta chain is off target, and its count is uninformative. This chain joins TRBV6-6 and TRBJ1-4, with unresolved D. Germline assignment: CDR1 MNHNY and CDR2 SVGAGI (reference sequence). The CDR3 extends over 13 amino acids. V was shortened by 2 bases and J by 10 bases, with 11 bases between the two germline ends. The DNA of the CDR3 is TGTGCCAGCAGTTACGCCCAGGAAGGAAAACTGTTTTTT. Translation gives CASSYAQEGKLFF.

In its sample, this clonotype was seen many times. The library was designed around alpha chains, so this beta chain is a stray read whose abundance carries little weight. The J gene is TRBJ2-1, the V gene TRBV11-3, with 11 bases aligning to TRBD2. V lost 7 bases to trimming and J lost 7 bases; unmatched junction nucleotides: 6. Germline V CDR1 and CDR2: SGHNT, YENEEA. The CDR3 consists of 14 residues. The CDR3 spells CASKLAGVGNEQFF. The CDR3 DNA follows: TGTGCCAGCAAACTAGCGGGAGTGGGTAATGAGCAGTTCTTC. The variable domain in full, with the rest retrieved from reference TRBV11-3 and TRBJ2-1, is EAGVVQSPRYKIIEKKQPVAFWCNPISGHNTLYWYLQNLGQGPELLIRYENEEAVDDSQLPKDRFSAERLKGVDSTLKIQPAELGDSAVYLCASKLAGVGNEQFFGPGTRLTVL.

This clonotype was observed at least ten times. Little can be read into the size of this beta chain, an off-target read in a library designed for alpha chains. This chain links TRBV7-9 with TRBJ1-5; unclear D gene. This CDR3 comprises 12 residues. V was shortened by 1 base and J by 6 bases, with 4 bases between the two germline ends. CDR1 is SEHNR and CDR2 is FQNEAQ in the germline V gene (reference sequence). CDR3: CASSLDGQPQHF. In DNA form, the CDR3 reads TGTGCCAGCAGCTTAGACGGTCAGCCCCAGCATTTT.

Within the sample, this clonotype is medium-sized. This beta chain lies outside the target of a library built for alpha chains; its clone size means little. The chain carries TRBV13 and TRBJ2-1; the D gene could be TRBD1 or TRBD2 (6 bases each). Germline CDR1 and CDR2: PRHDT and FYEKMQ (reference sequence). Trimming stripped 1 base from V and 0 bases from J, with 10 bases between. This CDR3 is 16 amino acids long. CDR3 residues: CASSLEGGSSYNEQFF. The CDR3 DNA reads TGTGCCAGCAGCTTAGAGGGGGGTAGCTCCTACAATGAGCAGTTCTTC.

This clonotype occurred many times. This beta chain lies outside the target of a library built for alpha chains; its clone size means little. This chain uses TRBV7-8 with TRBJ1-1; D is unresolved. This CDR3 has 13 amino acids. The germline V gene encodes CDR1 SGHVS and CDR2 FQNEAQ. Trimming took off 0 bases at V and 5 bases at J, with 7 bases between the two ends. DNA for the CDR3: TGTGCCAGCAGCTTAGCTGTACGGACTGAAGCTTTCTTT. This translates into CASSLAVRTEAFF.

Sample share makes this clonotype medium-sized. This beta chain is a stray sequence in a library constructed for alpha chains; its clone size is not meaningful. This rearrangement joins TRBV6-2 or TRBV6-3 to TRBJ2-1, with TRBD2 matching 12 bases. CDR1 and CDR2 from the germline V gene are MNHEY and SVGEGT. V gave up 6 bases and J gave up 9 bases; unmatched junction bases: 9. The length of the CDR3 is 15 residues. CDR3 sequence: CASRRLAGERSEQFF. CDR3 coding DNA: TGTGCCAGCAGAAGACTAGCGGGAGAGAGGAGTGAGCAGTTCTTC.

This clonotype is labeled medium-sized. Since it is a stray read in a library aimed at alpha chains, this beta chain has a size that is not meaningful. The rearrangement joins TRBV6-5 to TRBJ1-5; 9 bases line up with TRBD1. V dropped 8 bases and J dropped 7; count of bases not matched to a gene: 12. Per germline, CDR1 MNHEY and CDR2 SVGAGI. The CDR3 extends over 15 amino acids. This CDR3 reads CASGRPGQGEQPQHF. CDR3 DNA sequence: TGTGCCAGCGGGCGACCGGGACAGGGTGAGCAGCCCCAGCATTTT.

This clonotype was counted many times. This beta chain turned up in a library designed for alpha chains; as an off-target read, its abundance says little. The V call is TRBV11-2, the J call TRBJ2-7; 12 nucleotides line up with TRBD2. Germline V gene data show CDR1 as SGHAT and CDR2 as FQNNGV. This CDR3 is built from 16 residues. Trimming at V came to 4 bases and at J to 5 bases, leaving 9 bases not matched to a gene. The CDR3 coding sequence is TGTGCCAGCAGCTCCAAATCTAGCGGGAGGGCCCACGAGCAGTACTTC. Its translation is CASSSKSSGRAHEQYF.

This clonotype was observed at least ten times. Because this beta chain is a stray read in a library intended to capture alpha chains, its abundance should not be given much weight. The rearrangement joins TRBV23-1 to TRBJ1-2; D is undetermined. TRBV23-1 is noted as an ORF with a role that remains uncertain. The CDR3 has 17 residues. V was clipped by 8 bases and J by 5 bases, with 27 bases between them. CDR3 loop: CASPICHRQDYVYGYTF. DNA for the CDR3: TGCGCCAGCCCCATCTGCCACCGGCAGGACTACGTTTATGGCTACACCTTC.

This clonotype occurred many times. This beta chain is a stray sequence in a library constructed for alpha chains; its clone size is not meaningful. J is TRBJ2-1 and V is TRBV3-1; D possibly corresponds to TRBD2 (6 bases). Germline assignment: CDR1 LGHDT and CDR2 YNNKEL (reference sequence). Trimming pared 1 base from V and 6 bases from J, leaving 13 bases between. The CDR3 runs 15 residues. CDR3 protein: CASSQAGSLSNEQFF. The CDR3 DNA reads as TGTGCCAGCAGCCAAGCCGGGAGTCTTTCCAATGAGCAGTTCTTC.

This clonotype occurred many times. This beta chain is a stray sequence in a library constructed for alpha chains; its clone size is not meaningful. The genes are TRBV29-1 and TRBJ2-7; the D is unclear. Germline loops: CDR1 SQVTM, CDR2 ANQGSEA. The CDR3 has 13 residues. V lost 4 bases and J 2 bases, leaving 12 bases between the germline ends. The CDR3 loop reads CSVVSVGTYEQYF. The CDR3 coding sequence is TGCAGCGTTGTGAGTGTAGGGACCTACGAGCAGTACTTC.

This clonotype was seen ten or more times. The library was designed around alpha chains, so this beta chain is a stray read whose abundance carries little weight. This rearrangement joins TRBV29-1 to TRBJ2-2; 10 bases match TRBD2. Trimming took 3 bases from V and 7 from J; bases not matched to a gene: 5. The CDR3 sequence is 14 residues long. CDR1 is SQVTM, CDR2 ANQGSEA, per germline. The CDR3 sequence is CSVDPGTSVGELFF. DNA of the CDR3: TGCAGCGTTGACCCCGGGACTAGCGTCGGGGAGCTGTTTTTT.

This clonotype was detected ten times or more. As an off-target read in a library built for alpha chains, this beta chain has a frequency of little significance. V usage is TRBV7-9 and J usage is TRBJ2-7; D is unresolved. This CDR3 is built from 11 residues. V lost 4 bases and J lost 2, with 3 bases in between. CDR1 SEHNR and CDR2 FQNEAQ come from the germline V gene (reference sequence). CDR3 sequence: CASSYAYEQYF. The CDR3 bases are TGTGCCAGCAGCTACGCCTACGAGCAGTACTTC.

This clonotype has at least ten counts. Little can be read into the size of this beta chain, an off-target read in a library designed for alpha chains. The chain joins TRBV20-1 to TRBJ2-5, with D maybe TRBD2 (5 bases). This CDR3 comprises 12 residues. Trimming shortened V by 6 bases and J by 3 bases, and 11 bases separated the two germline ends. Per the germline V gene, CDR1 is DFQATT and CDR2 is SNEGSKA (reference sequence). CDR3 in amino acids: CSAGPAEETQYF. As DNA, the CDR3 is TGCAGTGCCGGTCCAGCGGAAGAGACCCAGTACTTC.

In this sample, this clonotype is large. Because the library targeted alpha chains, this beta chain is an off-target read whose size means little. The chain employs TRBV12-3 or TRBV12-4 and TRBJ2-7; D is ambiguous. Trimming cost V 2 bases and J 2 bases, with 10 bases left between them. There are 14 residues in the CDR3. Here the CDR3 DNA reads TGTGCCAGCAGTTTAATCGGCTACCCCTACGAGCAGTACTTC. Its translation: CASSLIGYPYEQYF.

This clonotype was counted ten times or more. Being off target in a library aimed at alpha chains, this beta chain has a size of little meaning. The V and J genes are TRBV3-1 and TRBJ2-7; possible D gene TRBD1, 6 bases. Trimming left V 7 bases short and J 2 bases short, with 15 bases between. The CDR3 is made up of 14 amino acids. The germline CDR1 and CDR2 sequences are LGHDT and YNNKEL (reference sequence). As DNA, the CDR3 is TGTGCCAGCACCGCATCCGGGACAACCTACGAGCAGTACTTC. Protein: CASTASGTTYEQYF.

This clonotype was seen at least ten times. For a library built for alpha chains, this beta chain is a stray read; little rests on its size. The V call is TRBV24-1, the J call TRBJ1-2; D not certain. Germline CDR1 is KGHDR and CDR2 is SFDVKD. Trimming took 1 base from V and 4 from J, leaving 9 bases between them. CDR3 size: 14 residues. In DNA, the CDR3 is TGTGCCACCAGTGATTTTACCAGGACCTATGGCTACACCTTC. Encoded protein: CATSDFTRTYGYTF.

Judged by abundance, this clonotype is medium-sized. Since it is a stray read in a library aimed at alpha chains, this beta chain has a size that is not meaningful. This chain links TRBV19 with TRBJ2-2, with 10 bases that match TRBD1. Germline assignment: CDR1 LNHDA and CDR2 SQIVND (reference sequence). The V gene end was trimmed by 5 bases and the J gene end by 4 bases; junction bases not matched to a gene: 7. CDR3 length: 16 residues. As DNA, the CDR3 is TGTGCCAGTAGTGTTGACAGGGGGCGCATCACCGGGGAGCTGTTTTTT. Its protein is CASSVDRGRITGELFF.

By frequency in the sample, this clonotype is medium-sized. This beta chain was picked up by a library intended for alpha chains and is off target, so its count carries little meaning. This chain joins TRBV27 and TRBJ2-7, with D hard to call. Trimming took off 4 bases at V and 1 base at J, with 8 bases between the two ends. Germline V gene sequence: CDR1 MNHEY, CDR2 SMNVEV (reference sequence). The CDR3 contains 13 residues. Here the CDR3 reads CASSSRISYEQYF. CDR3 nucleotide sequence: TGTGCCAGCAGTTCCCGGATTTCCTACGAGCAGTACTTC.

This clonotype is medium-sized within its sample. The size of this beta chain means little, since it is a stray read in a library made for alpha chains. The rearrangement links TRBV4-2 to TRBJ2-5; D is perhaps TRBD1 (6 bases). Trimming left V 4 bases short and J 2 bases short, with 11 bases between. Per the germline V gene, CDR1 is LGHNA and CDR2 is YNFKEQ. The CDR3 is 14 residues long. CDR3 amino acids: CASSPGTLQETQYF. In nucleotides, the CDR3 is TGTGCCAGCAGCCCGGGGACATTGCAAGAGACCCAGTACTTC.

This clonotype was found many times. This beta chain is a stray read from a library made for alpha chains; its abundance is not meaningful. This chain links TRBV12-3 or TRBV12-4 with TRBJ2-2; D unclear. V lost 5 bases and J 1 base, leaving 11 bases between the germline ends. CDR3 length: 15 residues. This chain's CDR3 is CASSLESGNTGELFF. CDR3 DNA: TGTGCCAGCAGTCTAGAATCGGGGAACACCGGGGAGCTGTTTTTT.

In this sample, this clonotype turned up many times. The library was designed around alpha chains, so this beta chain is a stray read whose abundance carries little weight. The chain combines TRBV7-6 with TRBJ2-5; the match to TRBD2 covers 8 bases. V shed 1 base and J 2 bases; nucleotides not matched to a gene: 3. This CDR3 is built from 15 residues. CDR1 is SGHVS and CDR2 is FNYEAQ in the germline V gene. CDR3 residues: CASSLGTSGQETQYF. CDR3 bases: TGTGCCAGCAGCTTAGGCACTAGCGGACAAGAGACCCAGTACTTC.

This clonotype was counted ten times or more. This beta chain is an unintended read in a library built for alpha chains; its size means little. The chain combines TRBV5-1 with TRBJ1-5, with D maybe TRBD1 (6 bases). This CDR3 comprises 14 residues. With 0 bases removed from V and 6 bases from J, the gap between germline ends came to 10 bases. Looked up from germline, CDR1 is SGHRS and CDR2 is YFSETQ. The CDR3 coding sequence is TGCGCCAGCAGCTTGGGGGCAGGGGTTCAGCCCCAGCATTTT. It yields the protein CASSLGAGVQPQHF.

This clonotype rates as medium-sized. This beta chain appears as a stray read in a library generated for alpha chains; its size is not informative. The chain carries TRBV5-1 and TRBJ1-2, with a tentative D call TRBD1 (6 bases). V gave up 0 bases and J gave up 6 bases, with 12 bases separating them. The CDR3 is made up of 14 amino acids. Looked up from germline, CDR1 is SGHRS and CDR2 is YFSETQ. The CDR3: CASSLEGGRNGYTF. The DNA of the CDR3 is TGCGCCAGCAGCTTGGAGGGGGGCCGGAATGGCTACACCTTC.

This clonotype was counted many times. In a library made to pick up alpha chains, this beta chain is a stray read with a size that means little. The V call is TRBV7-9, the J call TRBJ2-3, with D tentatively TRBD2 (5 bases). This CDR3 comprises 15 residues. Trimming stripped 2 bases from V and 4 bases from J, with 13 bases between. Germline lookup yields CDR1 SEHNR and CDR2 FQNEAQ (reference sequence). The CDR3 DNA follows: TGTGCCAGCAGCTTAACGAGCGGATTGGCAGATACGCAGTATTTT. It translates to CASSLTSGLADTQYF.

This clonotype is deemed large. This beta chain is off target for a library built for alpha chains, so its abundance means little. CDR3 nucleotide sequence: TGTGCCATCTCGGACAGGGCGTCCGATAATTCACCCCTCCACTTT. Amino acids: CAISDRASDNSPLHF. The chain is built from TRBV10-3 and TRBJ1-6; 8 bases map to TRBD1. Trimming cost V 8 bases and J 5 bases; bases outside gene matches: 8. This CDR3 region has 15 residues. CDR1 is ENHRY and CDR2 is SYGVKD in the germline V gene.

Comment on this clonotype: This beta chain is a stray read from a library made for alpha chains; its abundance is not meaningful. This CDR3 reads CASSSFTSGAYEQYF. The CDR3 DNA reads as TGTGCCAGCAGCTCCTTTACTAGCGGGGCCTACGAGCAGTACTTC. The V call is TRBV7-8, the J call TRBJ2-7; 10 bases line up with TRBD2. The CDR3 has 15 amino acids. After removal of 4 bases from V and 2 bases from J, the junction contained 5 bases not matched to a gene. Germline V gene sequence: CDR1 SGHVS, CDR2 FQNEAQ.